This T cell receptor (beta chain) was observed in a study of regulatory T cells in long-lasting Graves disease. The CDR3 runs to 16 residues. After removal of 6 bases from V and 0 bases from J, the junction contained 5 bases not matched to a gene. Germline V gene data show CDR1 as SGHTA and CDR2 as FQGNSA. To make TCR beta libraries, researchers used iRepertoire HTBI primers and Arm-PCR of CDR3 regions. TCRdb reanalysed the multiplex PCR reads using MiXCR and keeps one entry per CDR3 protein. The table lists about 430,000 distinct CDR3 sequences, 15% of them singletons. Indicated time point: newly diagnosed GD, antithyroid drugs for less than 3 months. The TCR library was prepared using RNA isolated from PBMCs. Into tubes containing EDTA, approximately 9 milliliters of peripheral blood were drawn. These data were also filed under a second study, of T cells in Graves' hyperthyroidism and ophthalmopathy.

The clonotype comes from a woman between 40 and 50 years old with Graves disease. The chain carries TRBV7-2 and TRBJ1-1; 12 positions match TRBD1. Source: peripheral blood mononuclear cells (PBMCs), taken at new diagnosis, from a patient treated with antithyroid drugs. CDR3 sequence reads: CASRPGTGGLNTEAFF. In DNA, the CDR3 is TGTGCCAGCAGACCCGGGACAGGGGGCCTGAACACTGAAGCTTTCTTT. Variable domain in full (rest from reference TRBV7-2 and TRBJ1-1): GAGVSQSPSNKVTEKGKDVELRCDPISGHTALYWYRQSLGQGLEFLIYFQGNSAPDKSGLPSDRFSAERTGGSVSTLTIQRTQQEDSAVYLCASRPGTGGLNTEAFFGQGTRLTVV.